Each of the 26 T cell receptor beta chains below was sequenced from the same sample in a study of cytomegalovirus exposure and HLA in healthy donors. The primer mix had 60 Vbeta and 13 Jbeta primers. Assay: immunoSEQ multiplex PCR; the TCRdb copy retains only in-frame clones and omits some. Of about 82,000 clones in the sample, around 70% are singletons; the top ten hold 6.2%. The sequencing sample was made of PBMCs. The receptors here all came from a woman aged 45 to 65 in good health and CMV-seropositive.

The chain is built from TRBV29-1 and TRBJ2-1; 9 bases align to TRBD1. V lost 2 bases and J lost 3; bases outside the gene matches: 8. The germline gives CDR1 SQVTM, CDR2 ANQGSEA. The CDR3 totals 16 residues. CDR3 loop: CSVELIQGAGYNEQFF. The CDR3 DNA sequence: TGCAGCGTTGAACTCATACAGGGGGCAGGCTACAATGAGCAGTTCTTC.

CDR3 sequence reads: CASSPAGTGTRFF. CDR3 DNA sequence: TGTGCCAGCAGCCCCGCCGGGACTGGCACTCGTTTCTTT. The chain is built from TRBV5-6 and TRBJ1-1; D may be TRBD1 (5 bases). CDR1 is SGHDT, CDR2 YYEEEE, per germline. V lost 4 bases and J lost 13, with 20 bases in between. The CDR3 covers 13 residues.

CDR3 sequence: CATGAANYGYTF. The DNA of the CDR3 is TGTGCCACGGGAGCAGCTAACTATGGCTACACCTTC. The chain links TRBV2 to TRBJ1-2; no clear D. The CDR3 contains 12 residues. Trimming shortened V by 10 bases and J by 0 bases, and 9 bases separated the two germline ends. CDR1 and CDR2 (germline): SNHLY, FYNNEI.

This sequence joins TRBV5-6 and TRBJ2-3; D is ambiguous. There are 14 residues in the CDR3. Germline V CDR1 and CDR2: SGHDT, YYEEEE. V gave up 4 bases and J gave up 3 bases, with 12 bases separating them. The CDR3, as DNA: TGTGCCAGCAGCCCGTTATACGGGACAGATACGCAGTATTTT. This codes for CASSPLYGTDTQYF.

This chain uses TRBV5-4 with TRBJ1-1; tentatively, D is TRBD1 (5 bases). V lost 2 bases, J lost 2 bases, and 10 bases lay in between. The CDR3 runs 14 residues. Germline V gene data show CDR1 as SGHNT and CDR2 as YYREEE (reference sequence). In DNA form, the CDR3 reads TGTGCCAGCAGCTTTGCGGGACCTAACACTGAAGCTTTCTTT. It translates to CASSFAGPNTEAFF.

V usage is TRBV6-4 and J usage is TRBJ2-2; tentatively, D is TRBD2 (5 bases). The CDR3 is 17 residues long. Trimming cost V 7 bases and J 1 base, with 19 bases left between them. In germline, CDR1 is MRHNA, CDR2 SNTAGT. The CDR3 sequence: CASNGSREPMNTGELFF. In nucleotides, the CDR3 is TGTGCCAGCAACGGCTCCCGGGAACCTATGAACACCGGGGAGCTGTTTTTT.

CDR3 region: CASSEVLFSPLHF. The CDR3 DNA follows: TGTGCCAGCAGTGAGGTACTCTTTTCACCCCTCCACTTT. The chain carries TRBV6-1 and TRBJ1-6; no clear D gene. The germline V gene has CDR1 MNHNS and CDR2 SASEGT. Between the trimmed V and J ends, which lost 3 bases and 9 bases, there was a span of 9 bases. The CDR3 length is 13 residues.

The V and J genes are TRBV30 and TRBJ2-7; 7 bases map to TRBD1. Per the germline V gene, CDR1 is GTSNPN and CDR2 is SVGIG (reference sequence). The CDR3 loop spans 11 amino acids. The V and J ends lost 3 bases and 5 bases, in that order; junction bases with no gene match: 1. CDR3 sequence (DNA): TGTGCCTGGAGCGACAGGGACGAGCAGTACTTC. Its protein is CAWSDRDEQYF. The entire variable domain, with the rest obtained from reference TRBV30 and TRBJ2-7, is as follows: SQTIHQWPATLVQPVGSPLSLECTVEGTSNPNLYWYRQAAGRGLQLLFYSVGIGQISSEVPQNLSASRPQDRQFILSSKKLLLSDSGFYLCAWSDRDEQYFGPGTRLTVT.

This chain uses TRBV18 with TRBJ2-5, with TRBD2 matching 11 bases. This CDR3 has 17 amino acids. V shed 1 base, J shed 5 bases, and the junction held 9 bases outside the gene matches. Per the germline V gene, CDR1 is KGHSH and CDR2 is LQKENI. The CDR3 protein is CASSPLAGGSRLETQYF. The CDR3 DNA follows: TGTGCCAGCTCACCACTAGCGGGAGGGTCCCGACTTGAGACCCAGTACTTC.

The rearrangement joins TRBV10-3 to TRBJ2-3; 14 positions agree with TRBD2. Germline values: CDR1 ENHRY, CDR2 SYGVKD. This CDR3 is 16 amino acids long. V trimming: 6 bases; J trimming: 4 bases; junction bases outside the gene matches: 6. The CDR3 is CAIRETSGRAADTQYF. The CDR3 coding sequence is TGTGCCATCAGGGAGACTAGCGGGAGGGCTGCAGATACGCAGTATTTT.

The CDR3 spells CATSGPGRGSYEQYF. CDR3 bases: TGTGCCACCAGCGGACCTGGCAGGGGTTCCTACGAGCAGTACTTC. The chain links TRBV15 to TRBJ2-7, with D possibly being TRBD1 (6 bases). The CDR3 consists of 15 residues. The ends were cut back, 5 bases at V and 1 base at J, with 15 bases in the middle. Germline V gene sequence: CDR1 LNHNV, CDR2 YYDKDF (reference sequence). The whole variable domain, filled in from reference TRBV15 and TRBJ2-7, reads DAMVIQNPRYQVTQFGKPVTLSCSQTLNHNVMYWYQQKSSQAPKLLFHYYDKDFNNEADTPDNFQSRRPNTSFCFLDIRSPGLGDTAMYLCATSGPGRGSYEQYFGPGTRLTVT.

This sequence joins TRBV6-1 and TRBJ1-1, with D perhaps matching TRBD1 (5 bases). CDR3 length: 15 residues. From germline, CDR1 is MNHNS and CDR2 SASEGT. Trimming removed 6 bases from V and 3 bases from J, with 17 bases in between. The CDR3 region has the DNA TGTGCCAGCAGGACCCGTGGCGGGGCGTACACTGAAGCTTTCTTT. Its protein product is CASRTRGGAYTEAFF.

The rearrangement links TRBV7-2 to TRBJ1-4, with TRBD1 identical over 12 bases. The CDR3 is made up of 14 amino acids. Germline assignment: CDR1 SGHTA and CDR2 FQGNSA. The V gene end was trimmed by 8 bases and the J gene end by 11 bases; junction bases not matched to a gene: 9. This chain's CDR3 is CASSPGTGGGKLFF. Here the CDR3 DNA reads TGTGCCAGCTCTCCCGGGACAGGGGGCGGGAAACTGTTTTTT. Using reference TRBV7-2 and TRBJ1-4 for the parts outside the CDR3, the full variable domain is GAGVSQSPSNKVTEKGKDVELRCDPISGHTALYWYRQSLGQGLEFLIYFQGNSAPDKSGLPSDRFSAERTGGSVSTLTIQRTQQEDSAVYLCASSPGTGGGKLFFGSGTQLSVL.

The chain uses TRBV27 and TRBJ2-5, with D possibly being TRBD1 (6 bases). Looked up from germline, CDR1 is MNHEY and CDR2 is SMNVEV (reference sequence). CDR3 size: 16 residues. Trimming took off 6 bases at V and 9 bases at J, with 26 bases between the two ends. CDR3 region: CASRARTVTSQAAQYF. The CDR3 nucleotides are TGTGCCAGCAGGGCCAGGACAGTCACCTCCCAAGCGGCCCAGTACTTC.

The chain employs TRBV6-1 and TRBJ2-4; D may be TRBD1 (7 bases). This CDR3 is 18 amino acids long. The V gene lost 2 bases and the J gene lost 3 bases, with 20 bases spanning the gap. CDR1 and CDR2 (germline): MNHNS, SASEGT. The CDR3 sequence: CASSELVGGGDSKNIQYF. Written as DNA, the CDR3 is TGTGCCAGCAGTGAACTAGTTGGAGGGGGCGATAGCAAAAACATTCAGTACTTC.

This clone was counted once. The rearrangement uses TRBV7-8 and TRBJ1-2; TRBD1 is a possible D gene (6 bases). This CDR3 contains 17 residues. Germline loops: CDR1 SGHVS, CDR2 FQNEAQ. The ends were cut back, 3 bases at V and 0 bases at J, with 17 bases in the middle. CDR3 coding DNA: TGTGCCAGCAGCTTGGAGCTTTGGACAGCTTCTAACTATGGCTACACCTTC. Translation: CASSLELWTASNYGYTF.

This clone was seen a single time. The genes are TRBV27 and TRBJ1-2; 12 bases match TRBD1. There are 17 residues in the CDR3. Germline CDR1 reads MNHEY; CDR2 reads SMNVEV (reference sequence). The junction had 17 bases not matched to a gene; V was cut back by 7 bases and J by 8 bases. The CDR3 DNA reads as TGTGCCAGCACCACAAACAGGGGACAGGGGGCTCTATACGGCTACACCTTC. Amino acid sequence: CASTTNRGQGALYGYTF.

CDR3 in DNA: TGTGCCAGCAGGGCGGGAGTGGTAGATACGCAGTATTTT. Its translation is CASRAGVVDTQYF. The chain joins TRBV28 to TRBJ2-3, with 7 bases identical to TRBD2. The CDR3 extends over 13 amino acids. The germline V gene encodes CDR1 MDHEN and CDR2 SYDVKM. Losses at the gene ends were 6 bases for V and 5 bases for J; bases not matched to a gene: 5. The full variable domain, completed using reference TRBV28 and TRBJ2-3, is DVKVTQSSRYLVKRTGEKVFLECVQDMDHENMFWYRQDPGLGLRLIYFSYDVKMKEKGDIPEGYSVSREKKERFSLILESASTNQTSMYLCASRAGVVDTQYFGPGTRLTVL.

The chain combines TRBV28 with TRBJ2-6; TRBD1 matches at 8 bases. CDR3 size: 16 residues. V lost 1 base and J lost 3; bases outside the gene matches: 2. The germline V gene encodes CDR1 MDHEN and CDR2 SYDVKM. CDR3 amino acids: CASSLLTGVGANVLTF. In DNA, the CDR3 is TGTGCCAGCAGTTTATTGACAGGGGTTGGGGCCAACGTCCTGACTTTC. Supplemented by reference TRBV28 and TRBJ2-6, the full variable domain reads DVKVTQSSRYLVKRTGEKVFLECVQDMDHENMFWYRQDPGLGLRLIYFSYDVKMKEKGDIPEGYSVSREKKERFSLILESASTNQTSMYLCASSLLTGVGANVLTFGAGSRLTVL.

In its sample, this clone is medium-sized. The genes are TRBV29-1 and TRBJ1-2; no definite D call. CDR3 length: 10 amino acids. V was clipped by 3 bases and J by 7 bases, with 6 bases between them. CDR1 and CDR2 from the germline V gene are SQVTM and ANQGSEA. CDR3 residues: CSVDSGGYTF. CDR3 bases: TGCAGCGTTGACAGTGGTGGCTACACCTTC.

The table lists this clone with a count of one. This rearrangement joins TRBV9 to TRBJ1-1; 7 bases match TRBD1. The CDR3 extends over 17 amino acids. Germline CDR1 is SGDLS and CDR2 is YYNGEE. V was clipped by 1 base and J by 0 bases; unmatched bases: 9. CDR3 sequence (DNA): TGTGCCAGCAGCGTATCTAGCCAGGGGGATATGAACACTGAAGCTTTCTTT. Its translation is CASSVSSQGDMNTEAFF.

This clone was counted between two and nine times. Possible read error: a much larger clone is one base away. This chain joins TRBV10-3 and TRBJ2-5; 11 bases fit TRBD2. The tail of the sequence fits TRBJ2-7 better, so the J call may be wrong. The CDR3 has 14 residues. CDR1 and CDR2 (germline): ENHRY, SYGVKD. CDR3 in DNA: TGTGCCATCCGAGATAGCGGGAGGGCATACGAGCAGTACTTC. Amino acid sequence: CAIRDSGRAYEQYF.

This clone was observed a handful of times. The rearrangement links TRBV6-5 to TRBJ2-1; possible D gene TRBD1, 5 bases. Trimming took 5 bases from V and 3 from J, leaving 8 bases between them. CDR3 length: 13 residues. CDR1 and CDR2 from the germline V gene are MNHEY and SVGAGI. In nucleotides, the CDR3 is TGTGCCAGCAGTGGTGACAGCTACAATGAGCAGTTCTTC. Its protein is CASSGDSYNEQFF.

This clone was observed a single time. CDR3 sequence: CASTSLRANEKLFF. CDR3 bases: TGTGCCAGCACCTCACTCAGGGCTAATGAAAAACTGTTTTTT. The rearrangement links TRBV2 to TRBJ1-4, with a possible D match to TRBD1 (5 bases). Germline CDR1 SNHLY, CDR2 FYNNEI. V lost 7 bases, J lost 3 bases, and 12 bases lay in between. This CDR3 is built from 14 residues.

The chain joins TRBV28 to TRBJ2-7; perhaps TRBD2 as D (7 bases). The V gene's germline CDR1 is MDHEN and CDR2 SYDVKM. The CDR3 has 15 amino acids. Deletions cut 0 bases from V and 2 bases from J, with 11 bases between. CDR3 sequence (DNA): TGTGCCAGCAGTTTATGGGGGAGGGACACCTACGAGCAGTACTTC. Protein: CASSLWGRDTYEQYF.

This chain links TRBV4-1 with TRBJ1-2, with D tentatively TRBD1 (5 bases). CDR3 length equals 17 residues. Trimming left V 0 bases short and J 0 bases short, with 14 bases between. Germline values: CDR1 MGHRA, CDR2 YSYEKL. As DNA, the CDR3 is TGCGCCAGCAGCCAAGAGGGCTCAGGGCGAGCTAACTATGGCTACACCTTC. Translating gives CASSQEGSGRANYGYTF.